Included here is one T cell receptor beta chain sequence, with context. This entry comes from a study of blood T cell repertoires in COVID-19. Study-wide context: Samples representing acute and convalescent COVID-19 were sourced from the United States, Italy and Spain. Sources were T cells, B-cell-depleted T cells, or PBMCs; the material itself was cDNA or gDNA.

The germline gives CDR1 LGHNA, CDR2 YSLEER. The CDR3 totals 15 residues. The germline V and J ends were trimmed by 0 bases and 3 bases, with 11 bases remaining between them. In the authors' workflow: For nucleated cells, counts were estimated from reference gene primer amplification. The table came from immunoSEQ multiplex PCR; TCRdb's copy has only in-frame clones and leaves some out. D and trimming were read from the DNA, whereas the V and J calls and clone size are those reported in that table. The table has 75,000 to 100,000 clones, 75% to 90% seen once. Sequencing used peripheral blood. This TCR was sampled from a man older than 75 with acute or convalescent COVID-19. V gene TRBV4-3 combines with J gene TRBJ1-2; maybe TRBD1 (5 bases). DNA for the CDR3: TGCGCCAGCAGCCAAGATTCCAGGGCTTACTATGGCTACACCTTC. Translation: CASSQDSRAYYGYTF.